The 19 T cell receptor beta chains presented below share a single source sample, sequenced in a study of PD-1 blockade in classical Hodgkin lymphoma (dated by TCRdb to about 2020). Reading the label with the study, this specimen's time point is: cycle 1 day 1 (C1D1), immediately before nivolumab initiation. Every trial patient had relapsed following autologous stem cell transplantation, and prior brentuximab vedotin exposure was what differed among cohorts A, B and C. A Miltenyi CD4+ T cell isolation kit was used for magnetic negative selection to purify CD4+ T cells from thawed PBMCs. The library was produced with the immunoSEQ multiplex PCR assay. TCRdb limited this immuneACCESS table to in-frame rearrangements with V and J called. A share of clones is missing; checked studies link under half to unresolved V genes, and the rest is unexplained. This sample has thousands of clones in its table, and 80% to 90% of those were observed once. The ten largest clones take up 25% to 35% of the sample.

Sequenced here: CD4+ T cells from blood, sampled at baseline. Source of these receptors: a human donor with classical Hodgkin lymphoma.

The genes are TRBV29-1 and TRBJ1-2; D not certain. The CDR3 loop spans 11 amino acids. Trimming took off 0 bases at V and 8 bases at J, with 7 bases between the two ends. Germline CDR1 is SQVTM and CDR2 is ANQGSEA. The CDR3 coding sequence is TGCAGCGTTGAAGATGCCGGAGGCTACACCTTC. Amino acids: CSVEDAGGYTF.

This clone was counted a few times. V usage is TRBV4-1 and J usage is TRBJ2-7; 7 nucleotides match TRBD2. Trimming at V came to 0 bases and at J to 3 bases, leaving 8 bases not matched to a gene. Germline V CDR1 and CDR2: MGHRA, YSYEKL. This CDR3 has 16 residues. CDR3: CASSQELARVNYEQYF. DNA of the CDR3: TGCGCCAGCAGCCAAGAACTAGCGCGCGTAAACTACGAGCAGTACTTC.

This chain joins TRBV4-2 and TRBJ1-3, with D maybe TRBD1 (5 bases). Germline lookup yields CDR1 LGHNA and CDR2 YNFKEQ. V was shortened by 1 base and J by 3 bases, with 16 bases between the two germline ends. The length of the CDR3 is 17 residues. The CDR3 loop is CASSQANPGRYGNTIYF. CDR3 sequence (DNA): TGTGCCAGCAGCCAAGCTAATCCGGGGCGGTATGGAAACACCATATATTTT.

The V gene is TRBV10-1, the J gene TRBJ2-1, with D possibly being TRBD1 (5 bases). The CDR3 has 14 residues. The V end was cut by 2 bases, the J end by 6 bases, with 11 bases between. Looked up from germline, CDR1 is WNHNN and CDR2 is SYGVQD (reference sequence). CDR3 coding DNA: TGCGCCAGCAGTGAGAGGCCTAGGGGCAATGAGCAGTTCTTC. Protein product: CASSERPRGNEQFF.

The gene calls are TRBV7-8 and TRBJ2-6, with a possible D match to TRBD1 (6 bases). CDR1 SGHVS and CDR2 FQNEAQ come from the germline V gene. The CDR3 totals 18 residues. The germline V and J ends were trimmed by 11 bases and 0 bases, with 23 bases remaining between them. The CDR3 here is CAGRLGGRGFSGANVLTF. CDR3 bases: TGTGCCGGCCGTTTAGGGGGTCGGGGCTTCTCTGGGGCCAACGTCCTGACTTTC.

This sequence joins TRBV6-5 and TRBJ1-4, with D unclear. The germline gives CDR1 MNHEY, CDR2 SVGAGI. The CDR3 spans 13 residues. With 4 bases removed from V and 4 bases from J, the gap between germline ends came to 7 bases. The CDR3 DNA reads as TGTGCCAGCAGTTCCACCTTTAATGAAAAACTGTTTTTT. Its translation is CASSSTFNEKLFF.

This clone was counted between two and nine times. V gene TRBV4-1 combines with J gene TRBJ1-1, with D uncertain. CDR3 length equals 14 residues. Trimming left V 5 bases short and J 0 bases short, with 10 bases between. Per the germline V gene, CDR1 is MGHRA and CDR2 is YSYEKL. CDR3 residues: CASSFQHLNTEAFF. For the CDR3, the DNA is TGCGCCAGCAGCTTTCAGCATCTGAACACTGAAGCTTTCTTT.

This clone was observed a few times. The chain employs TRBV6-6 and TRBJ2-5; 10 nucleotides line up with TRBD2. This CDR3 has 16 amino acids. CDR1 is MNHNY, CDR2 SVGAGI, per germline (reference sequence). The J segment lost 5 bases and the V segment lost 4 bases, leaving 10 bases of the junction unmatched. The CDR3 DNA sequence: TGTGCCAGCAGTTCCCGAGCGGGGGGGAGGATGGAGACCCAGTACTTC. Translation: CASSSRAGGRMETQYF.

This sequence joins TRBV7-9 and TRBJ1-1; D is undetermined. CDR1 and CDR2 (germline): SEHNR, FQNEAQ (reference sequence). This CDR3 contains 13 residues. The V end was cut by 1 base, the J end by 4 bases, with 7 bases between. The CDR3 nucleotides are TGTGCCAGCAGCTTAGACACGGGCACTGAAGCTTTCTTT. Protein product: CASSLDTGTEAFF.

This clone was counted a few times. The CDR3, as DNA: TGTGCCAGCAGTGAGCAGGACTACGAGCAGTACTTC. Translation: CASSEQDYEQYF. J is TRBJ2-7 and V is TRBV6-1, with unresolved D. Trimming took off 3 bases at V and 3 bases at J, with 6 bases between the two ends. Looked up from germline, CDR1 is MNHNS and CDR2 is SASEGT. There are 12 residues in the CDR3.

The chain is built from TRBV16 and TRBJ1-6; 7 bases map to TRBD1. The germline V gene has CDR1 KGHSY and CDR2 FQNENV. Unmatched junction bases numbered 16, after V lost 4 bases and J lost 7 bases. The CDR3 consists of 18 residues. In nucleotides, the CDR3 is TGTGCCAGCAGCCCGATAGGGGGGCTGAAGGGGGCGAATTCACCCCTCCACTTT. This gives the protein CASSPIGGLKGANSPLHF.

The chain combines TRBV19 with TRBJ1-1, with D possibly being TRBD1 (6 bases). The CDR3 has 15 amino acids. V lost 10 bases and J lost 4, with 22 bases in between. Germline CDR1 and CDR2: LNHDA and SQIVND (reference sequence). CDR3 sequence: CATVSGGARSTEAFF. The CDR3 DNA reads as TGTGCCACCGTCTCCGGGGGGGCTAGGAGCACTGAAGCTTTCTTT.

This chain uses TRBV6-4 with TRBJ2-1; D unclear. Germline assignment: CDR1 MRHNA and CDR2 SNTAGT. Trimming shortened V by 4 bases and J by 4 bases, and 8 bases separated the two germline ends. This CDR3 region has 13 residues. CDR3 in amino acids: CASSADHYNEQFF. Here the CDR3 DNA reads TGTGCCAGCAGTGCCGACCATTACAATGAGCAGTTCTTC.

The DNA of the CDR3 is TGTGCCAGCAGCCCGCAGGGGGGGACCTACAATGAGCAGTTCTTC. Protein product: CASSPQGGTYNEQFF. The chain links TRBV11-3 to TRBJ2-1; possibly TRBD1 or TRBD2 for D (7 bases each). V gave up 5 bases and J gave up 2 bases, with 13 bases separating them. The germline V gene has CDR1 SGHNT and CDR2 YENEEA. The CDR3 runs to 15 residues.

V usage is TRBV5-1 and J usage is TRBJ2-1, with 8 nucleotides matching TRBD2. The CDR3 consists of 16 residues. Germline V lookup: CDR1 SGHRS, CDR2 YFSETQ. After removal of 0 bases from V and 10 bases from J, the junction contained 12 bases not matched to a gene. The chain's CDR3 is CASSLGLSGALEEQFF. The CDR3 DNA reads TGCGCCAGCAGCTTGGGGCTTAGCGGGGCCTTAGAGGAGCAGTTCTTC.

This chain joins TRBV6-5 and TRBJ2-7; unclear D gene. The CDR3 is 15 residues long. Germline-derived CDR1 and CDR2 are MNHEY and SVGAGI. V was cut by 0 bases and J by 5 bases, with 14 bases left in between. The CDR3 loop reads CASSYSTFNPNEQYF. The DNA of the CDR3 is TGTGCCAGCAGTTACTCGACCTTCAACCCTAACGAGCAGTACTTC.

The CDR3 region has the DNA TGCGCCAGCAGCGCCGGACAGCTGAACACTGAAGCTTTCTTT. It translates to CASSAGQLNTEAFF. The chain employs TRBV5-1 and TRBJ1-1, with D perhaps matching TRBD1 (6 bases). Germline V gene lookup returns CDR1 SGHRS and CDR2 YFSETQ. V was pared by 4 bases and J by 0 bases, with 10 bases between. CDR3 size: 14 residues.

The V gene is TRBV7-3, the J gene TRBJ1-1; 7 bases line up with TRBD1. This CDR3 has 13 residues. Germline loops: CDR1 SGHTA, CDR2 FQGTGA. V was clipped by 6 bases and J by 4 bases; unmatched bases: 5. DNA for the CDR3: TGTGCCAGCAGACTGAGACAGGGCACTGAAGCTTTCTTT. This gives the protein CASRLRQGTEAFF.

V and J are TRBV18 and TRBJ1-1; the D gene is possibly TRBD1 (5 bases). CDR1 is KGHSH, CDR2 LQKENI, per germline. Trimming took off 4 bases at V and 7 bases at J, with 13 bases between the two ends. The CDR3 has 13 amino acids. CDR3 region: CASSLGFRDEAFF. CDR3 nucleotide sequence: TGTGCCAGCTCACTGGGGTTCAGGGATGAAGCTTTCTTT. The full variable domain, completed using reference TRBV18 and TRBJ1-1, is NAGVMQNPRHLVRRRGQEARLRCSPMKGHSHVYWYRQLPEEGLKFMVYLQKENIIDESGMPKERFSAEFPKEGPSILRIQQVVRGDSAAYFCASSLGFRDEAFFGQGTRLTVV.